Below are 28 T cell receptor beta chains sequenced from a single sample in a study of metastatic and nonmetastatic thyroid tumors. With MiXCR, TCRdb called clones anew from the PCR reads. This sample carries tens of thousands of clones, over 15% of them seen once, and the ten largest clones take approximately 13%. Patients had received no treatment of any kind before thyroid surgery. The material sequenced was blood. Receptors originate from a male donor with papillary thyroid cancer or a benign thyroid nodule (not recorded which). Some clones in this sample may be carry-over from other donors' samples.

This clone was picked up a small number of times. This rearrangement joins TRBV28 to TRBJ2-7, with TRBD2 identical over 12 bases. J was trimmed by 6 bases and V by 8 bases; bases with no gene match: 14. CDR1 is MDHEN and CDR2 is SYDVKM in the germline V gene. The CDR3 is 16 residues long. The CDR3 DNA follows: TGTGCCAGCGGTCAGTCCAAGACTAGCGGGAGAGCCGAGCAGTACTTC. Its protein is CASGQSKTSGRAEQYF.

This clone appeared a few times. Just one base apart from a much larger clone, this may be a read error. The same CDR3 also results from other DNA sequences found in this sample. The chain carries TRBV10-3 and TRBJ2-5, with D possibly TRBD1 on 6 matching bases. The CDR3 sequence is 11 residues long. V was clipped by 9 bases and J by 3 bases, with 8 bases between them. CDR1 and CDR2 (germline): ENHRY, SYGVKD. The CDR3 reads CAIGQKETQYF. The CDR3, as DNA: TGTGCCATAGGACAGAAAGAGACCCAGTACTTC.

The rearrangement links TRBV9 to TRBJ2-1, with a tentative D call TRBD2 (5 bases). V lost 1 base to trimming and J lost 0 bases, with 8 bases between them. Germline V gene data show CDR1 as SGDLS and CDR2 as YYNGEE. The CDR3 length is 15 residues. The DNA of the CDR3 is TGTGCCAGCAGCGTATTGGGGAGCTCCTACAATGAGCAGTTCTTC. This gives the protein CASSVLGSSYNEQFF. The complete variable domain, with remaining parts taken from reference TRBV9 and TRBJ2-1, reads DSGVTQTPKHLITATGQRVTLRCSPRSGDLSVYWYQQSLDQGLQFLIQYYNGEERAKGNILERFSAQQFPDLHSELNLSSLELGDSALYFCASSVLGSSYNEQFFGPGTRLTVL.

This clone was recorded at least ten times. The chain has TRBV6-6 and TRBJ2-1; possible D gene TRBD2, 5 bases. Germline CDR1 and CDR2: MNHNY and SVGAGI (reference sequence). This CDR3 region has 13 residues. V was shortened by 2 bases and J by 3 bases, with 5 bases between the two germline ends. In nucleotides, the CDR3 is TGTGCCAGCAGTTACCGGGACTACAATGAGCAGTTCTTC. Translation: CASSYRDYNEQFF.

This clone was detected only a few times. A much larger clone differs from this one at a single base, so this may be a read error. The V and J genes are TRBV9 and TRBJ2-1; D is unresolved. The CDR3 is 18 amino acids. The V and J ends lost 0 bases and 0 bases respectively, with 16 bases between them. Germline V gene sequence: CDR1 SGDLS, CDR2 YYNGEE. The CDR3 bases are TGTGCCAGCAGCGTAGATAGTCCAGGAACGAGCTCCTACAATGAGCAGTTCTTC. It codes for CASSVDSPGTSSYNEQFF.

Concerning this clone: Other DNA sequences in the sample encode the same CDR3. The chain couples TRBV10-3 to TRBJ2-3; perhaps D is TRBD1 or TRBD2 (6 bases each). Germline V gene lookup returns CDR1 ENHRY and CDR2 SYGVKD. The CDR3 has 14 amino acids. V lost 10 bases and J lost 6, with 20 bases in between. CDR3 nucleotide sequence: TGTGCCAGCCAAGGGACAACGGCGGGGGATACGCAGTATTTT. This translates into CASQGTTAGDTQYF.

The CDR3 reads CSAPGRINQPQHF. CDR3 in DNA: TGCAGTGCGCCCGGGAGGATCAATCAGCCCCAGCATTTT. The chain links TRBV20-1 to TRBJ1-5; D ambiguous. V lost 6 bases and J lost 3, with 12 bases in between. Looked up from germline, CDR1 is DFQATT and CDR2 is SNEGSKA (reference sequence). The CDR3 spans 13 residues.

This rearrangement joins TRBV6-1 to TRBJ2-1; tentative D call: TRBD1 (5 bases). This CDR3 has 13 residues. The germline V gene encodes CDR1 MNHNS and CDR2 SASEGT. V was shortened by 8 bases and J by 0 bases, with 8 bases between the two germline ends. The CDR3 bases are TGTGCCAGCTCAACAGGCTCCTACAATGAGCAGTTCTTC. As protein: CASSTGSYNEQFF.

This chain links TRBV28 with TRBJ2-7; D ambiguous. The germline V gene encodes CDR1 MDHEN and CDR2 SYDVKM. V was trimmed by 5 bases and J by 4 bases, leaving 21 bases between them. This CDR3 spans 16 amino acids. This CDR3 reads CASSPTPTGSKYEQYF. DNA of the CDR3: TGTGCCAGCAGTCCAACCCCGACCGGGTCCAAATACGAGCAGTACTTC.

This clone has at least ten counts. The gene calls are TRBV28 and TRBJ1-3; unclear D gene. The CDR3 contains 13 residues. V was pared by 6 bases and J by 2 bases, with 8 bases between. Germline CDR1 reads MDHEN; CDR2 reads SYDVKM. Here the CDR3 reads CASSRIPGNTIYF. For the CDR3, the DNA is TGTGCCAGCAGCCGGATACCTGGAAACACCATATATTTT.

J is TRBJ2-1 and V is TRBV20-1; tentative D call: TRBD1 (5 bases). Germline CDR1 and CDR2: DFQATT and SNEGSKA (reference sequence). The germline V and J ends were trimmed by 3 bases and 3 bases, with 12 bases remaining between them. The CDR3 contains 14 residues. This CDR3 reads CSASGSGRYNEQFF. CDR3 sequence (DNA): TGCAGTGCTAGTGGGTCAGGGCGCTACAATGAGCAGTTCTTC.

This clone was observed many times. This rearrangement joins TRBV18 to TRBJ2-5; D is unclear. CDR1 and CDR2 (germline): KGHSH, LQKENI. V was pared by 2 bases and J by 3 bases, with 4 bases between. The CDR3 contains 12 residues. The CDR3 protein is CASSPREETQYF. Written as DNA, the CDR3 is TGTGCCAGCTCACCAAGGGAAGAGACCCAGTACTTC.

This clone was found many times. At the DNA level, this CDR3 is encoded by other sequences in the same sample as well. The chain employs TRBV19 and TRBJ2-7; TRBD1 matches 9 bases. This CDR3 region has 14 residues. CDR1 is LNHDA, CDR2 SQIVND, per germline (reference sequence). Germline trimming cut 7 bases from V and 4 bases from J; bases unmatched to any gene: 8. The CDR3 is CASKPGQGRYEQYF. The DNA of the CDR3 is TGTGCCAGTAAACCTGGACAGGGGAGGTACGAGCAGTACTTC.

CDR3 nucleotides: TGTGCCAGCAGCGTAGGTACAGGGACCACCTACAATGAGCAGTTCTTC. Protein: CASSVGTGTTYNEQFF. The V and J genes are TRBV9 and TRBJ2-1, with TRBD1 as a possible D gene (6 bases). The CDR3 runs to 16 residues. The V gene's germline CDR1 is SGDLS and CDR2 YYNGEE. Trimming removed 0 bases at V and 2 bases at J, with 12 bases between.

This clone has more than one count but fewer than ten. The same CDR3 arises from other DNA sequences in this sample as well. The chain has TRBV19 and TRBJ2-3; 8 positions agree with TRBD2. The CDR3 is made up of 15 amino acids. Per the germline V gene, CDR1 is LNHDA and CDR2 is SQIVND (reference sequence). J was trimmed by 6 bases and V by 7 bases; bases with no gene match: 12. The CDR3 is CASTLTSGAIDTQYF. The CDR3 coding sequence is TGTGCCAGTACCCTTACTAGCGGTGCTATCGATACGCAGTATTTT.

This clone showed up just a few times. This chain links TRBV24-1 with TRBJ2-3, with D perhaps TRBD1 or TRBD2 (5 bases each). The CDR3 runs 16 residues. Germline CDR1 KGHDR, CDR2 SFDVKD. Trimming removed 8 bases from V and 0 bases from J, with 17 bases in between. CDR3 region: CATIGGGRDSTDTQYF. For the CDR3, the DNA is TGTGCCACCATTGGGGGTGGGCGCGATAGCACAGATACGCAGTATTTT.

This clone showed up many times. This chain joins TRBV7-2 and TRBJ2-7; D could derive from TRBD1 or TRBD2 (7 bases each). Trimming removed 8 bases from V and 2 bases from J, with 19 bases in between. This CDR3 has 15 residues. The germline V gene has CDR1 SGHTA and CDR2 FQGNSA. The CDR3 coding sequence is TGTGCCAGCCAGGAGGGGGCGGGAGATACCTACGAGCAGTACTTC. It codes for CASQEGAGDTYEQYF.

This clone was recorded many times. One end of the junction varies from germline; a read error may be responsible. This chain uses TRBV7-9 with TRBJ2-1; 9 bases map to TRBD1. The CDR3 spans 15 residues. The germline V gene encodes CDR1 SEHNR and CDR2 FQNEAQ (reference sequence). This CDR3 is CASSLGGPNRGRMLF. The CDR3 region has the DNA TGTGCCAGCAGCTTAGGGGGGCCTAACAGGGGGCGAATGCTCTTC.

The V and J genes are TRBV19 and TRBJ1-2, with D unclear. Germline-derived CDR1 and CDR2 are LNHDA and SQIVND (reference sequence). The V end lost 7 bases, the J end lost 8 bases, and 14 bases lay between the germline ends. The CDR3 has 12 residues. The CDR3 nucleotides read TGTGCCAGTACGGCAAGGGAGGGCGGCTACACCTTC. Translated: CASTAREGGYTF.

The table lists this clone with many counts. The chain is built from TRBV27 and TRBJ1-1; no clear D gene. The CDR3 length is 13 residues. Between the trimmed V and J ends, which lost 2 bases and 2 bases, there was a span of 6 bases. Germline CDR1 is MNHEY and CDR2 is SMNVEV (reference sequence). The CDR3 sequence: CASSLRSNTEAFF. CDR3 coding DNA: TGTGCCAGCAGTTTAAGGTCTAACACTGAAGCTTTCTTT.

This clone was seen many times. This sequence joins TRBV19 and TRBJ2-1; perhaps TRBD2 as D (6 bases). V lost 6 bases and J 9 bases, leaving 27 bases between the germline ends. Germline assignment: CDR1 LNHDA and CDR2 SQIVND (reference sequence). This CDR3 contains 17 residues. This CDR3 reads CASSPPPWGGGVAEQFF. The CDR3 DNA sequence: TGTGCCAGTAGCCCTCCTCCCTGGGGTGGCGGGGTGGCTGAGCAGTTCTTC. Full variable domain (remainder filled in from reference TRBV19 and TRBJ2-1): DGGITQSPKYLFRKEGQNVTLSCEQNLNHDAMYWYRQDPGQGLRLIYYSQIVNDFQKGDIAEGYSVSREKKESFPLTVTSAQKNPTAFYLCASSPPPWGGGVAEQFFGPGTRLTVL.

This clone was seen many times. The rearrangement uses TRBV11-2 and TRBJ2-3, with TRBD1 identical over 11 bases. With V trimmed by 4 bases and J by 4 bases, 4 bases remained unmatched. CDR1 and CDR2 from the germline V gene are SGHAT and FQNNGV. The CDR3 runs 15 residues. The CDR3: CASSSRGQGADTQYF. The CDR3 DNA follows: TGTGCCAGCAGCTCGCGGGGACAGGGGGCAGATACGCAGTATTTT.

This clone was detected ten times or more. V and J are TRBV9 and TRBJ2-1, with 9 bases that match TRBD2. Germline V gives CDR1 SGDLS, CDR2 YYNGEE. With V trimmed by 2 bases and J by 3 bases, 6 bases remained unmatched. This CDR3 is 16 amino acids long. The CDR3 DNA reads TGTGCCAGCAGCGTCGCTAGCGGGGTAATCTACAATGAGCAGTTCTTC. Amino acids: CASSVASGVIYNEQFF.

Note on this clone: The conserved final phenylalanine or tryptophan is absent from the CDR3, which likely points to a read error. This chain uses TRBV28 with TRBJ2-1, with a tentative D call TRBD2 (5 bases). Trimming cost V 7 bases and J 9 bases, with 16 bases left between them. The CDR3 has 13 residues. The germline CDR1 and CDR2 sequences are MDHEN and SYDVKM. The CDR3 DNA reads TGTGCCAGCACCATAATTGGGAGTGGTGAGCAGTTCCTC. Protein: CASTIIGSGEQFL.

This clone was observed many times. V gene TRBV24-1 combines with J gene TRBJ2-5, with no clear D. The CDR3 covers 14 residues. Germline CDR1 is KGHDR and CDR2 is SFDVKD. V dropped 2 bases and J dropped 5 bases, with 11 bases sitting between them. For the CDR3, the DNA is TGTGCCACCAGTGATTCTACAGCCTACGAGACCCAGTACTTC. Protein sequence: CATSDSTAYETQYF.

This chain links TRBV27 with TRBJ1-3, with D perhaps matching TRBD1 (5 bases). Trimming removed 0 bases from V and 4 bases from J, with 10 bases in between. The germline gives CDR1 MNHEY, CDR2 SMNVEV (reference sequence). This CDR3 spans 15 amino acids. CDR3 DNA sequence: TGTGCCAGCAGTTTATCTGGGGGGATCGGAAACACCATATATTTT. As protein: CASSLSGGIGNTIYF.

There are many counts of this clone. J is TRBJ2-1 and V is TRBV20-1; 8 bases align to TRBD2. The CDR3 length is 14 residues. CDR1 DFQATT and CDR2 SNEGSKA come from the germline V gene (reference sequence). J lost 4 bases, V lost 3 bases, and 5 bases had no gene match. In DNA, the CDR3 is TGCAGTGCTAGCCCGGGAGGGGGGTACAATGAGCAGTTCTTC. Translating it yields CSASPGGGYNEQFF.

CDR3 in DNA: TGCGCCAGCAGTGAGTCAGGGGCAGGTCAGCCCCAGCATTTT. Its protein product is CASSESGAGQPQHF. The genes are TRBV10-2 and TRBJ1-5, with D possibly TRBD1 on 5 matching bases. The CDR3 sequence is 14 residues long. Trimming cost V 0 bases and J 6 bases, with 9 bases left between them. The germline gives CDR1 WSHSY, CDR2 SAAADI.